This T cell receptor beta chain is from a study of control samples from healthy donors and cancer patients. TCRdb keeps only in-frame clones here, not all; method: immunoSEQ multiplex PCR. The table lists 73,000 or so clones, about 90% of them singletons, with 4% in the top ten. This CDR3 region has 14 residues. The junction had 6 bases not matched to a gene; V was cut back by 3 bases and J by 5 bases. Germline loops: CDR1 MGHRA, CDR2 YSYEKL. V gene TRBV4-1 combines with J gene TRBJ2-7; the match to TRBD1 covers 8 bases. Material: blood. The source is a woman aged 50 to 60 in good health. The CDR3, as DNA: TGCGCCAGCAGCCACGGACAGGGTTCGGACGAGCAGTACTTC. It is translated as CASSHGQGSDEQYF.